This T cell receptor (beta chain) originates from a study of molecular identifiers for immune sequencing clone quantification. TCRdb itself ran the PCR reads through MiXCR, one entry per CDR3 protein. This table has about half a million distinct CDR3 sequences, approximately 25% appearing once. This clonotype has a handful of counts. The CDR3 sequence is 12 residues long. V lost 7 bases, J lost 4 bases, and 8 bases lay in between. Germline V gene lookup returns CDR1 MNHEY and CDR2 SVGEGT. The J gene is TRBJ2-1, the V gene TRBV6-2 or TRBV6-3; D might be TRBD1 (5 bases). This receptor was obtained from a human donor in good health. Some libraries in this study had Jurkat cell RNA spiked in. Source material: naive CD8+ T cells from blood, with Jurkat cell RNA spiked in. Subset denoted: FACS-sorted CD8+CD4-CCR7+CD45RA+ naive T cells. The DNA of the CDR3 is TGTGCCAGCATGACAGTTTACAATGAGCAGTTCTTC. Protein: CASMTVYNEQFF.